What follows are 19 T cell receptor beta chains derived from one specimen sequenced in a study of radiation and T cells in renal cell carcinoma. Time point: blood 2 weeks post-SBRT. The treatment denotes: 15 Gy SBRT to primary tumor, nephrectomy 4 weeks later. TCRdb's copy holds only in-frame clones and misses some; the assay was immunoSEQ multiplex PCR. The profile shows tens of thousands of clones, more than 80% of them singletons. The specimen was blood, collected from a patient whose treatment included radiotherapy and nephrectomy. The receptors were gathered from a woman in her 70s with renal cell carcinoma.

There are a few counts of this clone. The chain couples TRBV5-4 to TRBJ1-3; D call uncertain. Looked up from germline, CDR1 is SGHNT and CDR2 is YYREEE (reference sequence). The CDR3 is 15 residues long. V lost 4 bases and J 0 bases, leaving 11 bases between the germline ends. The CDR3 DNA is TGTGCCAGCAGCCTTGACTCTGGCTCTGGAAACACCATATATTTT. The encoded protein is CASSLDSGSGNTIYF.

To note about this clone: The sample carries other DNA sequences with the same CDR3. This chain joins TRBV6-6 and TRBJ1-5, with 8 bases that match TRBD1. CDR1 and CDR2 from the germline V gene are MNHNY and SVGAGI (reference sequence). V trimming: 6 bases; J trimming: 4 bases; junction bases outside the gene matches: 8. The CDR3 loop spans 15 amino acids. As DNA, the CDR3 is TGTGCCAGCAGCCTTGGACAGGGTGGAAATCAGCCCCAGCATTTT. Amino acids: CASSLGQGGNQPQHF.

This chain links TRBV19 with TRBJ2-2; maybe TRBD1 (6 bases). Germline V gene lookup returns CDR1 LNHDA and CDR2 SQIVND (reference sequence). The CDR3 sequence is 11 residues long. V lost 9 bases and J lost 4, with 6 bases in between. The CDR3: CARGGTGELFF. The DNA of the CDR3 is TGTGCCAGAGGGGGCACCGGGGAGCTGTTTTTT. Variable domain in full (rest from reference TRBV19 and TRBJ2-2): DGGITQSPKYLFRKEGQNVTLSCEQNLNHDAMYWYRQDPGQGLRLIYYSQIVNDFQKGDIAEGYSVSREKKESFPLTVTSAQKNPTAFYLCARGGTGELFFGEGSRLTVL.

The chain links TRBV29-1 to TRBJ2-5, with 7 bases that match TRBD1. Germline CDR1 is SQVTM and CDR2 is ANQGSEA. Unmatched junction bases numbered 6, after V lost 6 bases and J lost 2 bases. The CDR3 extends over 13 amino acids. CDR3 nucleotides: TGCAGCGTCGGACAGGTAACGCAAGAGACCCAGTACTTC. Its translation: CSVGQVTQETQYF.

This clone is categorized as medium-sized (0.01 to 0.1%). This chain connects TRBV5-8 to TRBJ1-1; a weak D match, TRBD1 (5 bases). CDR3 length: 14 amino acids. The germline V gene encodes CDR1 SGHTS and CDR2 YDEGEE. Trimming shortened V by 0 bases and J by 1 base, and 7 bases separated the two germline ends. CDR3 bases: TGTGCCAGCAGCTTGGAGCAGGGGAACACTGAAGCTTTCTTT. Encoded protein: CASSLEQGNTEAFF.

The gene calls are TRBV2 and TRBJ2-1; D gene uncertain. V was clipped by 4 bases and J by 10 bases, with 5 bases between them. Looked up from germline, CDR1 is SNHLY and CDR2 is FYNNEI. This CDR3 spans 10 amino acids. The CDR3 bases are TGTGCCAGCAGTGGACGGGAGCAGTTCTTC. This encodes CASSGREQFF.

The rearrangement links TRBV5-4 to TRBJ1-3; D uncertain. The V and J ends lost 2 bases and 0 bases respectively, with 12 bases between them. The CDR3 covers 16 residues. CDR1 and CDR2 (germline): SGHNT, YYREEE (reference sequence). The CDR3 region is CASSFPTGTSGNTIYF. In nucleotides, the CDR3 is TGTGCCAGCAGCTTTCCTACGGGAACCTCTGGAAACACCATATATTTT.

This chain joins TRBV7-2 and TRBJ1-5; possibly TRBD1 for D (6 bases). Germline CDR1 is SGHTA and CDR2 is FQGNSA. The V and J ends lost 5 bases and 5 bases respectively, with 16 bases between them. CDR3 size: 15 residues. DNA for the CDR3: TGTGCCAGCAGCCCCTGGGGCGGGGGCGATCAGCCCCAGCATTTT. Translated: CASSPWGGGDQPQHF.

The chain recombines TRBV11-3 with TRBJ2-1; 9 nucleotides agree with TRBD2. The J segment lost 6 bases and the V segment lost 1 base, leaving 4 bases of the junction unmatched. The length of the CDR3 is 15 residues. Germline V gene data show CDR1 as SGHNT and CDR2 as YENEEA. The CDR3 bases are TGTGCCAGCAGCTTAGGGGCGGGAGGGCCCAATGAGCAGTTCTTC. Its protein is CASSLGAGGPNEQFF.

V and J are TRBV2 and TRBJ2-2; D is uncertain. Trimming cost V 2 bases and J 7 bases, with 11 bases left between them. This CDR3 contains 14 residues. Germline V gene lookup returns CDR1 SNHLY and CDR2 FYNNEI. CDR3 residues: CASSEIASGGELFF. For the CDR3, the DNA is TGTGCCAGCAGTGAAATTGCGTCAGGCGGGGAGCTGTTTTTT.

The chain carries TRBV5-1 and TRBJ1-2; D unresolved. The germline CDR1 and CDR2 sequences are SGHRS and YFSETQ. The CDR3 is 12 amino acids. Trimming left V 4 bases short and J 8 bases short, with 12 bases between. The CDR3 spells CASSGSLEGYTF. CDR3 in DNA: TGCGCCAGCAGCGGGTCCCTGGAAGGCTACACCTTC.

This clone turned up a few times. The rearrangement uses TRBV10-3 and TRBJ1-2; a possible D gene is TRBD1 (6 bases). From germline, CDR1 is ENHRY and CDR2 SYGVKD. Trimming shortened V by 2 bases and J by 3 bases, and 13 bases separated the two germline ends. The length of the CDR3 is 15 residues. The CDR3: CAISEPRDTYYGYTF. In nucleotides, the CDR3 is TGTGCCATCAGTGAGCCGCGGGACACCTACTATGGCTACACCTTC.

The chain combines TRBV5-4 with TRBJ1-2, with D perhaps TRBD1 (6 bases). The length of the CDR3 is 16 residues. CDR1 is SGHNT, CDR2 YYREEE, per germline (reference sequence). Trimming took off 0 bases at V and 1 base at J, with 13 bases between the two ends. CDR3 amino acids: CASSLVTGFGNYGYTF. The CDR3 DNA follows: TGTGCCAGCAGCTTGGTCACAGGGTTTGGTAACTATGGCTACACCTTC.

This sequence joins TRBV5-8 and TRBJ2-3, with 14 positions matching TRBD2. The germline gives CDR1 SGHTS, CDR2 YDEGEE. V was clipped by 4 bases and J by 4 bases; unmatched bases: 11. The CDR3 has 18 amino acids. CDR3 bases: TGTGCCAGCAGCACCTCGAGACTAGCGGGGGGGCCGTCAGATACGCAGTATTTT. This gives the protein CASSTSRLAGGPSDTQYF.

This sequence joins TRBV2 and TRBJ2-7, with 9 bases fitting TRBD1. Germline CDR1 reads SNHLY; CDR2 reads FYNNEI. The CDR3 contains 14 residues. The junction had 3 bases not matched to a gene; V was cut back by 5 bases and J by 1 base. The CDR3 DNA reads TGTGCCAGCAGTACCGGGACAGGGTCCTACGAGCAGTACTTC. It specifies CASSTGTGSYEQYF. Using reference TRBV2 and TRBJ2-7 for the parts outside the CDR3, the full variable domain is EPEVTQTPSHQVTQMGQEVILRCVPISNHLYFYWYRQILGQKVEFLVSFYNNEISEKSEIFDDQFSVERPDGSNFTLKIRSTKLEDSAMYFCASSTGTGSYEQYFGPGTRLTVT.

This sequence joins TRBV5-4 and TRBJ2-5; D not resolved. This CDR3 is 12 amino acids long. V dropped 0 bases and J dropped 2 bases, with 2 bases sitting between them. The germline gives CDR1 SGHNT, CDR2 YYREEE (reference sequence). This chain's CDR3 is CASSLGQETQYF. DNA of the CDR3: TGTGCCAGCAGCTTGGGTCAAGAGACCCAGTACTTC. The full variable domain, in which reference TRBV5-4 and TRBJ2-5 provide the parts outside the CDR3, is ETGVTQSPTHLIKTRGQQVTLRCSSQSGHNTVSWYQQALGQGPQFIFQYYREEENGRGNFPPRFSGLQFPNYSSELNVNALELDDSALYLCASSLGQETQYFGPGTRLLVL.

The chain joins TRBV13 to TRBJ1-1, with TRBD1 identical over 9 bases. CDR1 PRHDT and CDR2 FYEKMQ come from the germline V gene (reference sequence). Trimming cost V 5 bases and J 11 bases; bases outside gene matches: 12. The CDR3 has 14 residues. The CDR3 sequence is CASSPGQGIFEAFF. CDR3 nucleotides: TGTGCCAGCAGCCCGGGACAGGGCATCTTCGAGGCTTTCTTT.

The rearrangement uses TRBV2 and TRBJ1-1; D not certain. V was pared by 0 bases and J by 3 bases, with 8 bases between. CDR1 and CDR2 from the germline V gene are SNHLY and FYNNEI. The CDR3 extends over 14 amino acids. The CDR3 DNA is TGTGCCAGCAGTGAAGCCCGGGTGCACACTGAAGCTTTCTTT. This codes for CASSEARVHTEAFF.

The sample holds a few counts of this clone. The V and J genes are TRBV9 and TRBJ2-7; TRBD1 is a possible D gene (6 bases). V was trimmed by 4 bases and J by 3 bases, leaving 14 bases between them. CDR1 and CDR2 (germline): SGDLS, YYNGEE. This CDR3 contains 14 residues. This CDR3 is CASSPPGHHYEQYF. DNA of the CDR3: TGTGCCAGCAGCCCTCCGGGACACCACTACGAGCAGTACTTC.